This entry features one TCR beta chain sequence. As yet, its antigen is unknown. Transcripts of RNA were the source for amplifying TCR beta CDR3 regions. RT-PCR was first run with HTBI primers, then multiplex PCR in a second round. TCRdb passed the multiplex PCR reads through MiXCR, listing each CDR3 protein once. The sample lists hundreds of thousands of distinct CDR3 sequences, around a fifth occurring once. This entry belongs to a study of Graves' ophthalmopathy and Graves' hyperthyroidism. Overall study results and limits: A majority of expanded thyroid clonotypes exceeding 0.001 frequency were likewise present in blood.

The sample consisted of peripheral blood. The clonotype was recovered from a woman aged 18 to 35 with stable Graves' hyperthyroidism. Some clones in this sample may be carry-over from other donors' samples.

The DNA for the CDR3 is TGCGCCAGCAGCGCGACAGGTCGGAGCTATGGCTACACCTTC. As protein: CASSATGRSYGYTF. The chain is built from TRBV5-1 and TRBJ1-2, with a tentative D call TRBD1 (6 bases). This CDR3 contains 14 residues. Germline V gene lookup returns CDR1 SGHRS and CDR2 YFSETQ. Trimming removed 4 bases at V and 4 bases at J, with 14 bases between.